This T cell receptor (beta chain) stems from a study of T cell clonotyping in hematopoietic cell transplantation. Across the study: Pretransplant recipient samples were taken after cytoreduction.

Germline V gives CDR1 SGHRS, CDR2 YFSETQ. The CDR3 is 11 residues long. V was cut by 4 bases and J by 5 bases, with 6 bases left in between. Findings and limits, study-wide: Recipient TCR diversity dropped after transplant; expanded clonotypes rose from day 30 to 180. Without cell sorting, CD4 versus CD8 contributions remain unresolved. Few recipient clonotypes overlapped donors; over 95% were de novo at given depth.

Time point: recipient sample about 28 days before transplant, after cytoreduction. Generated by immunoSEQ multiplex PCR, the TCRdb table keeps only in-frame clones and is missing some. The sample lists 11,000 or so clones; roughly nine tenths were seen once. Of note for this clone: As yet, its antigen is unknown.

Source: peripheral blood mononuclear cells, taken before stem cell transplant. This chain links TRBV5-1 with TRBJ2-5; D call uncertain. This sequence originates from a woman in her forties with acute myeloid leukemia. Some clones in this sample may be carry-over from other donors' samples. CDR3 in DNA: TGCGCCAGCAGCGGAGAGGAGACCCAGTACTTC. Its translation is CASSGEETQYF.